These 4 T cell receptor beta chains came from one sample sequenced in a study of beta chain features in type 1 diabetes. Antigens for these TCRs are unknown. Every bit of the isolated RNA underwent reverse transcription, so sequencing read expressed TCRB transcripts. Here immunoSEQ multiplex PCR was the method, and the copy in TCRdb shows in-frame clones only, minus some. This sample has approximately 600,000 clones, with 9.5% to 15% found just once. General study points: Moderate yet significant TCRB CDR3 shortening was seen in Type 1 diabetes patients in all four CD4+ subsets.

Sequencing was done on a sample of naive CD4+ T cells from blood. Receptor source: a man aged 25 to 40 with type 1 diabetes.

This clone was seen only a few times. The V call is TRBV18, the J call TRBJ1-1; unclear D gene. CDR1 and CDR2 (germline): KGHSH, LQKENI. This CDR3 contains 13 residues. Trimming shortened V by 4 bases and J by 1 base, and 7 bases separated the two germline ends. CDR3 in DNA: TGTGCCAGCTCACAGAGTTCGAACACTGAAGCTTTCTTT. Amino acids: CASSQSSNTEAFF.

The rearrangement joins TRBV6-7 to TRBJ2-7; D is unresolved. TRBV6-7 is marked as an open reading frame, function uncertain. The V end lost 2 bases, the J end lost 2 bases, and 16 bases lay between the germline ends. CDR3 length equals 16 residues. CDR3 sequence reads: CASSYRYRDQAYEQYF. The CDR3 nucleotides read TGTGCCAGCAGTTACCGTTACAGAGATCAAGCCTACGAGCAGTACTTC.

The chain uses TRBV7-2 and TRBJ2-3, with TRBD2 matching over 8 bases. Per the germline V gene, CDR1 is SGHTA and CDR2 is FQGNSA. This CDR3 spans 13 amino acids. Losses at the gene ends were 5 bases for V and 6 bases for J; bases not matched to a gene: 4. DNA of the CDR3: TGTGCCAGCAGCGGTTTAGCGGGGGATACGCAGTATTTT. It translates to CASSGLAGDTQYF.

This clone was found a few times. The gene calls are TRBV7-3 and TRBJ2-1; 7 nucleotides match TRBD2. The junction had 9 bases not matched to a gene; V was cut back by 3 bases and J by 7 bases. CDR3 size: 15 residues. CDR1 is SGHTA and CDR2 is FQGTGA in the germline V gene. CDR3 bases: TGTGCCAGCAGCTTCCGGCAGGGAGGGTATAATGAGCAGTTCTTC. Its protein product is CASSFRQGGYNEQFF.